The subject of this entry is one T cell receptor (beta chain). What it binds is unknown. This sample was included in a study of cytomegalovirus exposure and HLA in healthy donors. Study-wide points: Accurate predictions that matched the HLA-A and HLA-B alleles of most subjects were reportedly made from TCR beta sequences.

Amplification used 60 Vbeta primers and 13 Jbeta primers. Libraries were prepared by immunoSEQ multiplex PCR; TCRdb keeps only in-frame clonotypes and omits some of them. This table holds 40,000 to 55,000 clones. Germline-derived CDR1 and CDR2 are SGHDN and FVKESK. This CDR3 is 20 amino acids long. V lost 5 bases, J lost 0 bases, and 13 bases stayed unmatched. V and J are TRBV14 and TRBJ2-1; TRBD2 aligns across 13 bases. The clonotype was recovered from a male donor in good health and CMV-seropositive. Source material: PBMCs. CDR3 amino acids: CASSSNPGLAGPSSYNEQFF. CDR3 nucleotide sequence: TGTGCCAGCAGCTCTAACCCGGGACTAGCGGGGCCTAGCTCCTACAATGAGCAGTTCTTC.